This T cell receptor beta chain was sequenced for a study of blood T cells in healthy people across ages. Overall study results and limits: Aged donors had fewer naive CD4+ cells and lower diversity than long-lived donors.

Per germline, CDR1 MNHEY and CDR2 SVGEGT. This CDR3 is built from 11 residues. The ends were cut back, 5 bases at V and 9 bases at J, with 8 bases in the middle. Primers used in a second PCR of about 6 to 11 cycles were a sample-barcoded 5' primer and a J-beta primer mix. A tag from a template-switch adaptor with 12 random nucleotides marked each cDNA molecule. Via MiXCR, TCRdb re-called the 5' RACE reads, giving one row per CDR3 protein. The sample lists about 680,000 distinct CDR3 sequences, around 49% occurring once. A remark on this clonotype: Its antigen is undetermined.

Sequencing used blood. This TCR came from a woman aged 55-69 years in good health. The chain joins TRBV6-2 or TRBV6-3 to TRBJ1-5, with D tentatively TRBD1 (5 bases). The CDR3 sequence: CASSQGAPQHF. DNA for the CDR3: TGTGCCAGCAGTCAGGGAGCGCCCCAGCATTTT.